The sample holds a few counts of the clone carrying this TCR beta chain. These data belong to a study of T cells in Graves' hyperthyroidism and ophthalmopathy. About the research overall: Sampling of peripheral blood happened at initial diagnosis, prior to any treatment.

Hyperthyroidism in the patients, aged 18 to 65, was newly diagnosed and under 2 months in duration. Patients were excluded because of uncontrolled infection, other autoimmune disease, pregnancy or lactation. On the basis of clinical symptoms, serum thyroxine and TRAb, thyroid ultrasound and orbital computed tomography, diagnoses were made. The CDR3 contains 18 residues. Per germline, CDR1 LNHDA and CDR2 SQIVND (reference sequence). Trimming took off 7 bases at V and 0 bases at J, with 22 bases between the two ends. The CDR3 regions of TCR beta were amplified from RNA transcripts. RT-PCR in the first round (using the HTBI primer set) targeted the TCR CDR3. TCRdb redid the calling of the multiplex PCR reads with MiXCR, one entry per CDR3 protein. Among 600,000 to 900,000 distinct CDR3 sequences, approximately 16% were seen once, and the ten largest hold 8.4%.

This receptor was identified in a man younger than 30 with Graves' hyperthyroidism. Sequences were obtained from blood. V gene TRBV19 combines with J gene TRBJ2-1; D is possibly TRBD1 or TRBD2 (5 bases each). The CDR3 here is CASKPLIGTSSSYNEQFF. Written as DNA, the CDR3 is TGTGCCAGTAAACCCTTAATTGGGACCTCCAGCTCCTACAATGAGCAGTTCTTC.